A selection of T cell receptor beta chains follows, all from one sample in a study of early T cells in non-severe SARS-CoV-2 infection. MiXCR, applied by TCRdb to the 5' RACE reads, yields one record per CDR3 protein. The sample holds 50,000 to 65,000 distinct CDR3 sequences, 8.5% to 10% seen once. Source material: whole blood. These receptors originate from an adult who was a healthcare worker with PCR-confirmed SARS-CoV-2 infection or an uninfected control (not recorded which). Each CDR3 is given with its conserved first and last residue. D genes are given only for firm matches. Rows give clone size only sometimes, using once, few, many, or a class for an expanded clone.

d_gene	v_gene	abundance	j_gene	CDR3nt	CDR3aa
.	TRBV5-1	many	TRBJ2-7	TGCGCCAGCAGCCCCAGAACAGGGCGTAGCGGAGCCTACGAGCAGTACTTC	CASSPRTGRSGAYEQYF
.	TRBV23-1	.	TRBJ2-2	TGCGCCAGCAGTCAATCGGGCAGGGGACACACCGGGGAGCTGTTTTTT	CASSQSGRGHTGELFF
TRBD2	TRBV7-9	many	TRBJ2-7	TGTGCCAGCAGCTTATGGGAGGGAGCGGACGAGCAGTACTTC	CASSLWEGADEQYF
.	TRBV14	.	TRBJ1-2	TGTGCCAGCAGCCAAGATCTTCGGTCAGGTCGAGCTAACTATGGCTACACCTTC	CASSQDLRSGRANYGYTF
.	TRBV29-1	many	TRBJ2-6	TGCAGCGTTGGAGGGGTGAGCTCTGGGGCCAACGTCCTGACTTTC	CSVGGVSSGANVLTF
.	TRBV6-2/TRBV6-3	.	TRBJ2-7	TGTGCCAGCGCCTCGACTAGGGAGCAGTACTTC	CASASTREQYF
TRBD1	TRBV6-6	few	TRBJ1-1	TGTGCCAGCAGTAAACTCCCGGGACAGGGAAACCCTGAAGCTTTCTTT	CASSKLPGQGNPEAFF
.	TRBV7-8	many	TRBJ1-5	TGTGCCAGCAGCTCCATACGCGGGGGGACGGCCCAGCATTTT	CASSSIRGGTAQHF
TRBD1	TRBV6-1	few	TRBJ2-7	TGTGCCAGCAGTGAAGGGGACAGCTCCTACGAGCAGTACTTC	CASSEGDSSYEQYF
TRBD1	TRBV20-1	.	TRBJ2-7	TGCAGTGCTAGACCCCGACAGGGGAGCAACGAGCAGTACTTC	CSARPRQGSNEQYF
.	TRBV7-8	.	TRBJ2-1	TGTGCCAGCAGCTTAGATTTCGGAGTGAATGAGCAGTTCTTC	CASSLDFGVNEQFF
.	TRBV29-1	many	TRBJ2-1	TGCAGCGTTAACAGGGAGTTGGGTGAGCAGTTCTTC	CSVNRELGEQFF
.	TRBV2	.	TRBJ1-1	TGTGCCAGCAGCGTTGGGGCCCCCAGGAGCACTGAAGCTTTCTTT	CASSVGAPRSTEAFF
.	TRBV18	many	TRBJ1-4	TGTGCCAGCTCACCAACGGGGATCGGTGAAAAACTGTTTTTT	CASSPTGIGEKLFF
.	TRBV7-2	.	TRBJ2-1	TGTGCCAGCAGCCCCCTTATAAGCAACAATGAGCAGTTCTTC	CASSPLISNNEQFF
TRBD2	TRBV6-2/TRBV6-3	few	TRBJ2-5	TGTGCCAGCAGTTACACCGCCGCAGGGACTAGGAGAGAGACCCAGTACTTC	CASSYTAAGTRRETQYF
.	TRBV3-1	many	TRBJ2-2	TGTGCCAGCAGCTCGGGACTGGAGAGAACCGGGGAGCTGTTTTTT	CASSSGLERTGELFF
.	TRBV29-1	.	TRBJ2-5	TGCAGCGTTGAAGCCCGTCGGGGCACGGAGACCCAGTACTTC	CSVEARRGTETQYF
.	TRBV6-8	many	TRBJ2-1	TGTGCCAGCAGTTATAGCAGCCACTCCTACAATGAGCAGTTCTTC	CASSYSSHSYNEQFF
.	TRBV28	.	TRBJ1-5	TGTGCCAGCAGTTTTCTCCAGGGTAATCAGCCCCAGCATTTT	CASSFLQGNQPQHF
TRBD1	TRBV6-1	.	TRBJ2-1	TGTGCCAGCATATTACAGGGGCAGACCTACAATGAGCAGTTCTTC	CASILQGQTYNEQFF
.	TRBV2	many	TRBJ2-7	TGTGCCAGCAGTGAATTTGGGGGAGCGGGCGAGCAGTACTTC	CASSEFGGAGEQYF
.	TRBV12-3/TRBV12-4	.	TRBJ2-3	TGTGCCAGCAGTTCCACGCAATTCGGGGGTGGTGATACGCAGTATTTT	CASSSTQFGGGDTQYF
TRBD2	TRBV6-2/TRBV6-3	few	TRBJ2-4	TGTGCCAGCAGTCCACTCGGACTAGCGGGAGGAGGCAAAAACATTCAGTACTTC	CASSPLGLAGGGKNIQYF
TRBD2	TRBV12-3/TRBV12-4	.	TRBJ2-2	TGTGCCAGCAGACCGACTAGCGGGAGTACCGGGGAGCTGTTTTTT	CASRPTSGSTGELFF
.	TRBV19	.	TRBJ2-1	TGTGCCACTTCGGCGGCGTCCTACAATGAGCAGTTCTTC	CATSAASYNEQFF
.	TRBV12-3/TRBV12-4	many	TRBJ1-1	TGTGCCAGCAGTTTAACAGGGACGAGGCACACTGAAGCTTTCTTT	CASSLTGTRHTEAFF
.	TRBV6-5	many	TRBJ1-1	TGTGCCAGCACAGGATTGAACACTGAAGCTTTCTTT	CASTGLNTEAFF